Following are 14 T cell receptor beta chains from one sample sequenced in a study of Graves' ophthalmopathy and Graves' hyperthyroidism. Amplification of TCR beta CDR3 regions used RNA transcripts. HTBI primers were used in a first-round RT-PCR, which preceded a second-round multiplex PCR. TCRdb re-derived calls from the multiplex PCR reads in MiXCR, one entry per CDR3 protein. The table lists a few hundred thousand distinct CDR3 sequences, roughly 15% of them singletons, with about 2.4% in the top ten. Material for sequencing was peripheral blood. Receptors originate from an adult woman with stable Graves' hyperthyroidism.

This chain uses TRBV4-1 with TRBJ1-3, with D possibly TRBD1 on 5 matching bases. The ends were cut back, 4 bases at V and 0 bases at J, with 10 bases in the middle. The CDR3 contains 15 residues. The germline CDR1 and CDR2 sequences are MGHRA and YSYEKL. The CDR3 sequence: CASSPGTNSGNTIYF. CDR3 coding DNA: TGCGCCAGCAGCCCGGGGACTAACTCTGGAAACACCATATATTTT.

In this sample, this clonotype turned up many times. The chain links TRBV28 to TRBJ1-3; no firm D call. Trimming shortened V by 6 bases and J by 3 bases, and 6 bases separated the two germline ends. The V gene's germline CDR1 is MDHEN and CDR2 SYDVKM. The CDR3 has 12 amino acids. CDR3 nucleotide sequence: TGTGCCAGCAGAGAGGGTGGAAACACCATATATTTT. Its translation is CASREGGNTIYF.

Many counts were recorded for this clonotype. The chain couples TRBV27 to TRBJ1-1; a possible D gene is TRBD1 (6 bases). Germline assignment: CDR1 MNHEY and CDR2 SMNVEV (reference sequence). There are 15 residues in the CDR3. Trimming shortened V by 0 bases and J by 4 bases, and 12 bases separated the two germline ends. The CDR3 nucleotides are TGTGCCAGCAGTTTATCATCGGGGGCCTCCACTGAAGCTTTCTTT. This sequence encodes CASSLSSGASTEAFF.

This clonotype came up many times. The genes are TRBV20-1 and TRBJ2-1; D gene uncertain. The ends were cut back, 2 bases at V and 4 bases at J, with 12 bases in the middle. The germline gives CDR1 DFQATT, CDR2 SNEGSKA (reference sequence). CDR3 length equals 14 residues. CDR3 sequence: CSARPIGRYNEQFF. Here the CDR3 DNA reads TGCAGTGCTAGACCCATCGGAAGGTACAATGAGCAGTTCTTC.

This clonotype was seen many times. This chain joins TRBV11-2 and TRBJ2-5; the D is unclear. The germline V gene has CDR1 SGHAT and CDR2 FQNNGV. Trimming pared 5 bases from V and 2 bases from J, leaving 21 bases between. This CDR3 contains 17 residues. CDR3 loop: CASSPFTIRAGQETQYF. Here the CDR3 DNA reads TGTGCCAGCAGCCCCTTCACCATTCGGGCAGGACAAGAGACCCAGTACTTC.

This clonotype was recorded many times. This chain connects TRBV24-1 to TRBJ2-5; D tentatively reads TRBD1 or TRBD2 (5 bases each). Germline V CDR1 and CDR2: KGHDR, SFDVKD. CDR3 length: 14 amino acids. With 4 bases removed from V and 4 bases from J, the gap between germline ends came to 12 bases. CDR3 protein: CATSDTGRRETQYF. The CDR3 region has the DNA TGTGCCACCAGTGACACGGGGCGGAGAGAGACCCAGTACTTC.

This clonotype was observed at least ten times. The chain recombines TRBV7-8 with TRBJ2-5; D perhaps matches TRBD2 (7 bases). V lost 8 bases and J lost 5, with 15 bases in between. Germline CDR1 SGHVS, CDR2 FQNEAQ. This CDR3 spans 13 amino acids. CDR3 sequence: CASQLAGAETQYF. In DNA, the CDR3 is TGTGCCAGCCAGCTGGCGGGGGCCGAGACCCAGTACTTC.

In its sample, this clonotype was seen many times. V is TRBV20-1 and J is TRBJ2-2; 10 bases map to TRBD1. The CDR3 length is 15 residues. Trimming at V came to 6 bases and at J to 2 bases, leaving 6 bases not matched to a gene. Germline V CDR1 and CDR2: DFQATT, SNEGSKA (reference sequence). The CDR3 bases are TGCAGTGCCGCGACAGGGGGCGCCAACACCGGGGAGCTGTTTTTT. It specifies CSAATGGANTGELFF.

There are many counts of this clonotype. The rearrangement links TRBV20-1 to TRBJ2-2; 7 nucleotides line up with TRBD2. Germline assignment: CDR1 DFQATT and CDR2 SNEGSKA (reference sequence). This CDR3 comprises 15 residues. V shed 2 bases and J 7 bases; nucleotides not matched to a gene: 10. As DNA, the CDR3 is TGCAGTGCTAGACGGGGGGAGGGCCGTAGCGGGGAGCTGTTTTTT. Amino acid sequence: CSARRGEGRSGELFF.

This clonotype was recorded many times. The V and J genes are TRBV28 and TRBJ2-7; no firm D call. CDR1 and CDR2 (germline): MDHEN, SYDVKM. The CDR3 runs to 16 residues. V was pared by 3 bases and J by 2 bases, with 17 bases between. CDR3 sequence (DNA): TGTGCCAGCAGTTTCACATTCTTGGCCATGACCTACGAGCAGTACTTC. As protein: CASSFTFLAMTYEQYF.

This clonotype has only a few counts. The genes are TRBV20-1 and TRBJ2-5, with D perhaps being TRBD1 or TRBD2 (5 bases each). This CDR3 comprises 17 residues. Trimming left V 0 bases short and J 5 bases short, with 22 bases between. Germline CDR1 DFQATT, CDR2 SNEGSKA (reference sequence). The CDR3 DNA sequence: TGCAGTGCTAGAGAGGGGGTCCGCGGAAACTGGCGGGAGACCCAGTACTTC. As protein: CSAREGVRGNWRETQYF.

This clonotype has at least ten counts. The rearrangement joins TRBV28 to TRBJ2-2, with D uncertain. The V gene lost 4 bases and the J gene lost 1 base, with 10 bases spanning the gap. Germline V gene data show CDR1 as MDHEN and CDR2 as SYDVKM. The CDR3 runs to 15 residues. CDR3: CASSSHMRNTGELFF. Here the CDR3 DNA reads TGTGCCAGCAGTTCCCATATGAGGAACACCGGGGAGCTGTTTTTT.

This clonotype was seen ten or more times. The genes are TRBV2 and TRBJ2-5, with D possibly TRBD1 on 6 matching bases. Germline V gene lookup returns CDR1 SNHLY and CDR2 FYNNEI. The CDR3 has 13 residues. Trimming pared 6 bases from V and 4 bases from J, leaving 12 bases between. CDR3 in amino acids: CASSPNRAETQYF. In nucleotides, the CDR3 is TGTGCCAGCAGCCCTAACAGGGCAGAGACCCAGTACTTC.

This rearrangement joins TRBV18 to TRBJ1-1, with D perhaps TRBD1 (5 bases). The germline CDR1 and CDR2 sequences are KGHSH and LQKENI. The CDR3 runs 15 residues. Trimming removed 1 base at V and 5 bases at J, with 14 bases between. CDR3: CASSPRGGGGTEAFF. CDR3 sequence (DNA): TGTGCCAGCTCACCACGGGGGGGAGGTGGGACTGAAGCTTTCTTT.